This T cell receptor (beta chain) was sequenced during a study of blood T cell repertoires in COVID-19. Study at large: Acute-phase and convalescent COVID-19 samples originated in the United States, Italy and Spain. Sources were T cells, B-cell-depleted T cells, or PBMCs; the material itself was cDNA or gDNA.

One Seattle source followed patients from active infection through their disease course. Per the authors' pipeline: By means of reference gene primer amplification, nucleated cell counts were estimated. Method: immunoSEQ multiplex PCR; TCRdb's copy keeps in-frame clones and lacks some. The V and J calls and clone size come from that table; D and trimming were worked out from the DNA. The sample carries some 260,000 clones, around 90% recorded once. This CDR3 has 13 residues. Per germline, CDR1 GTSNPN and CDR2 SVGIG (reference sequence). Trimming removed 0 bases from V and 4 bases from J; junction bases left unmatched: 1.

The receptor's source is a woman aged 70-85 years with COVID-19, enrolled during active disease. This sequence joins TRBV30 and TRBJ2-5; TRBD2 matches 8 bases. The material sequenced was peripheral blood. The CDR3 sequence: CAWSVTSAETQYF. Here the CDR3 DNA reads TGTGCCTGGAGTGTGACTAGCGCAGAGACCCAGTACTTC.